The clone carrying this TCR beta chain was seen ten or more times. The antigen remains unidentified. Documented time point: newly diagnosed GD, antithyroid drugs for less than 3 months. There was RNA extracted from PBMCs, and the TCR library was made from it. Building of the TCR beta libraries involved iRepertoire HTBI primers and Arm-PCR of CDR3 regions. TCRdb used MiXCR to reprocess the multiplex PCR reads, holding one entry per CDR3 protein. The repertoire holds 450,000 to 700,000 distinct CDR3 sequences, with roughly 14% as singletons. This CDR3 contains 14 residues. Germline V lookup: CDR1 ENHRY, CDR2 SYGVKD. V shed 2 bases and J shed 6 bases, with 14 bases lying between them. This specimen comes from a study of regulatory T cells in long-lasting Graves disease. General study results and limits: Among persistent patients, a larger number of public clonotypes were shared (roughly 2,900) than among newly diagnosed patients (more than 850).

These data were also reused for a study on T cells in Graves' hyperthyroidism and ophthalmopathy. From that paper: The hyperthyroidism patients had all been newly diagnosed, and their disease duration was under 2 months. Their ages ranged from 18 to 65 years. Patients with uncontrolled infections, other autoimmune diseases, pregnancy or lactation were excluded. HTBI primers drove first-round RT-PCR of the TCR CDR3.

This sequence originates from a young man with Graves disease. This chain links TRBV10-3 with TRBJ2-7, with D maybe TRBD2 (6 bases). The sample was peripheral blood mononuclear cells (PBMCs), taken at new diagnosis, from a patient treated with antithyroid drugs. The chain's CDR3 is CAISESTQGGEQYF. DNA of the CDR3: TGTGCCATCAGTGAGAGTACCCAGGGAGGCGAGCAGTACTTC.